This T cell receptor beta chain was sequenced in a study of blood T cell repertoires in COVID-19. Overall study context: The origin of the acute and convalescent COVID-19 samples was the United States, Italy and Spain.

This clone was detected once. Source study methods: Estimates of nucleated cell counts were drawn from the amplification of reference gene primers. Here immunoSEQ multiplex PCR was the method, and the copy in TCRdb shows in-frame clones only, minus some. That table is the source of V, J and clone size, and D and trimming were worked out from the DNA. The sample lists about 160,000 clones; roughly 89% were seen once. CDR3 length equals 14 residues. V was pared by 4 bases and J by 4 bases, with 11 bases between. Germline assignment: CDR1 MDHEN and CDR2 SYDVKM. Patients from Seattle were sampled longitudinally, starting during active infection.

The chain combines TRBV28 with TRBJ1-5, with TRBD1 as a possible D gene (5 bases). The receptor comes from a woman aged 65 to 85 with COVID-19, enrolled during active disease. The material sequenced was peripheral blood. Written as DNA, the CDR3 is TGTGCCAGCAGTTCGAGACAGAGAAATCAGCCCCAGCATTTT. This encodes CASSSRQRNQPQHF. The complete variable domain, with remaining parts taken from reference TRBV28 and TRBJ1-5, reads DVKVTQSSRYLVKRTGEKVFLECVQDMDHENMFWYRQDPGLGLRLIYFSYDVKMKEKGDIPEGYSVSREKKERFSLILESASTNQTSMYLCASSSRQRNQPQHFGDGTRLSIL.